This TCR beta chain was profiled in a study of blood T cells in healthy people across ages. The study, taken as a whole, reports: Long-lived and aged donors differed, with more naive CD4+ cells and higher diversity in the long-lived.

Of note for this clonotype: What it recognizes is unknown.

Then a second PCR, running about 6 to 12 cycles, was carried out with a sample-barcoded 5' primer and a J-beta primer mix. TCRdb processed the 5' RACE reads anew with MiXCR; each CDR3 protein has one entry. Of just over 1 million distinct CDR3 sequences in the sample, 45% were seen once. This CDR3 is built from 13 residues. The V and J ends lost 4 bases and 6 bases, in that order; junction bases with no gene match: 3. CDR1 is WSHSY and CDR2 is SAAADI in the germline V gene. The V call is TRBV10-2, the J call TRBJ2-7, with 10 nucleotides matching TRBD2. The sample comprised blood. This clonotype was obtained from a woman aged 55 to 70 in good health. Written as DNA, the CDR3 is TGCGCCAGCAGTGTTAGGACTAGCGGCGAGCAGTACTTC. Protein: CASSVRTSGEQYF.